Listed below are T cell receptor beta chains from one sample, sequenced in a study of post-analysis software for immune sequencing data. TCRdb called the PCR reads again in MiXCR, with one record for every CDR3 protein. The sample includes more than 500,000 distinct CDR3 sequences, less than 40% seen only once; the top ten take 5% to 6%. The sequenced sample was blood. The receptors were sampled from a girl aged 2-17 years with multiple sclerosis. The CDR3 runs from the conserved cysteine through the conserved F or W. D genes are given only for firm matches. Only part of the rows carry a size: once, few, many, or a class if the clone is expanded.

length: 11
J: TRBJ1-1
V: TRBV2
D: .
size: .
DNA: TGTGCCCGCCGCCTCGGGACAGAAGCTTTCTTT
CDR3: CARRLGTEAFF

length: 15
J: TRBJ2-5
V: TRBV5-5
D: .
size: few
DNA: TGTGCCAGCAGCCTCGTTCCCAGGGACTCGGGGACCCAGTACTTC
CDR3: CASSLVPRDSGTQYF

length: 15
J: TRBJ2-7
V: TRBV20-1
D: TRBD1
size: .
DNA: TGCAGTGCCCAGAAGCCGGGACAGGGTTTCCGCGAGCAGTACTTC
CDR3: CSAQKPGQGFREQYF

length: 13
J: TRBJ2-2
V: TRBV6-2/TRBV6-3
D: .
size: few
DNA: TGTGCCAGCAGCCCTCGACTAAGAGGGGAGCTGTTTTTT
CDR3: CASSPRLRGELFF

length: 17
J: TRBJ1-2
V: TRBV7-2
D: TRBD1
size: few
DNA: TGTGCCAGCAGCTTGATAGTCCCGACAGGGGCGGGGGATGGCTACACCTTC
CDR3: CASSLIVPTGAGDGYTF

length: 14
J: TRBJ1-1
V: TRBV10-3
D: .
size: .
DNA: TGTGCCATCAGTGAGCAGGGTCTGGACACTGAAGCTTTCTTT
CDR3: CAISEQGLDTEAFF

length: 15
J: TRBJ2-7
V: TRBV6-5
D: TRBD2
size: many
DNA: TGTGCCAGCAGGGGACCGGGACTAGCGGGGGGTGAGCAGTACTTC
CDR3: CASRGPGLAGGEQYF

length: 17
J: TRBJ2-5
V: TRBV21-1
D: .
size: .
DNA: TGTGCCAGCAGCAAATCGGGACTAGACAGGGGGGAAGAGACCCAGTACTTC
CDR3: CASSKSGLDRGEETQYF

length: 14
J: TRBJ2-5
V: TRBV15
D: .
size: once
DNA: TGTGCCACCAGCAGAGACCGGCTTGGGGAGACCCAGTACTTC
CDR3: CATSRDRLGETQYF

length: 11
J: TRBJ1-1
V: TRBV20-1
D: .
size: .
DNA: TGCAGTGGCAGGGTTGACACTGTAGCTTTCTTT
CDR3: CSGRVDTVAFF

length: 16
J: TRBJ1-2
V: TRBV4-1
D: .
size: .
DNA: TGCGCCAGCAGCCAAGTCGAAGGGGCGGAGAACTATGGCTACACCTTC
CDR3: CASSQVEGAENYGYTF

length: 14
J: TRBJ2-7
V: TRBV18
D: .
size: few
DNA: TGTGCCAGCTCACTACAGGGTAGTGTCTACGAGCAGTACTTC
CDR3: CASSLQGSVYEQYF

length: 16
J: TRBJ2-5
V: TRBV3-1
D: TRBD1
size: few
DNA: TGTGCCAGCAGCCAAGGTGCGGTACAGGGGATGGAGACCCAGTACTTC
CDR3: CASSQGAVQGMETQYF

length: 10
J: TRBJ2-7
V: TRBV20-1
D: .
size: many
DNA: TGCAGTGCTAAAGACTACGAGCAGTACTTC
CDR3: CSAKDYEQYF

length: 16
J: TRBJ2-5
V: TRBV2
D: TRBD1
size: .
DNA: TGTGCCAGCAAGGTATCGGACAGGGGACACCAAGAGACCCAGTACTTC
CDR3: CASKVSDRGHQETQYF

length: 14
J: TRBJ2-1
V: TRBV20-1
D: .
size: .
DNA: TGCAGTGCTAGAGATACTCGCGATTACAGTGAGCAGTTCTTC
CDR3: CSARDTRDYSEQFF

length: 15
J: TRBJ2-5
V: TRBV20-1
D: .
size: .
DNA: TGCAGTGCTCCTCTTAGGCCGACAGCCCAAGAGACCCAGTACTTC
CDR3: CSAPLRPTAQETQYF

length: 15
J: TRBJ2-5
V: TRBV24-1
D: TRBD1
size: .
DNA: TGTGCCACCAGTGATAGGGGACAGGGGCACGAGACCCAGTACTTC
CDR3: CATSDRGQGHETQYF

length: 16
J: TRBJ2-3
V: TRBV5-1
D: TRBD2
size: few
DNA: TGCGCCAGCAGCTTGAGAGCGGGGGGTAGCACAGATACGCAGTATTTT
CDR3: CASSLRAGGSTDTQYF

length: 11
J: TRBJ1-2
V: TRBV20-1
D: .
size: many
DNA: TGCAGTGCTCCGGATTCCTATGGCTACACCTTC
CDR3: CSAPDSYGYTF

length: 13
J: TRBJ1-2
V: TRBV6-4
D: .
size: .
DNA: TGTGCCAGCAGGGCAGGGGTGGACTATGGCTACACCTTC
CDR3: CASRAGVDYGYTF

length: 16
J: TRBJ2-3
V: TRBV6-5
D: TRBD2
size: .
DNA: TGTGCCAGCAGTTACTCTCGACTAGCGGGCACAGATACGCAGTATTTT
CDR3: CASSYSRLAGTDTQYF

length: 14
J: TRBJ2-7
V: TRBV2
D: .
size: .
DNA: TGTGCCAGCAGTGAAACGGGGCCGCCGGCGGCGCAGTACTTC
CDR3: CASSETGPPAAQYF

length: 15
J: TRBJ2-7
V: TRBV19
D: .
size: once
DNA: TGTGCCAGTAGTGAATCCTCGACAGGACATTACGAGCAGTACTTC
CDR3: CASSESSTGHYEQYF

length: 13
J: TRBJ1-1
V: TRBV14
D: .
size: .
DNA: TGTGCCAGCAGCCCGTTTATGAACACTGAAGCTTTCTTT
CDR3: CASSPFMNTEAFF

length: 13
J: TRBJ1-2
V: TRBV12-3/TRBV12-4
D: TRBD1
size: few
DNA: TGTGCCAGCAGTGGGGACAGGGTCGGTGGCTACACCTTC
CDR3: CASSGDRVGGYTF

length: 14
J: TRBJ1-6
V: TRBV7-3
D: .
size: .
DNA: TGTGCCAGCAGCTCGGGACCGGATAATTCACCCCTCCACTTT
CDR3: CASSSGPDNSPLHF

length: 13
J: TRBJ1-2
V: TRBV7-3
D: .
size: many
DNA: TGTGCCAGCAGCTTAGGGCACCTCTATGGCTACACCTTC
CDR3: CASSLGHLYGYTF

length: 14
J: TRBJ2-3
V: TRBV20-1
D: TRBD1
size: .
DNA: TGCAGTTCCTTACAGGGGGCTAGCACAGATACGCAGTATTTT
CDR3: CSSLQGASTDTQYF

length: 14
J: TRBJ1-5
V: TRBV27
D: .
size: .
DNA: TGTGCCGGCAGTTTTGAGGGCTCCAATCAGCCCCAGCATTTT
CDR3: CAGSFEGSNQPQHF

length: 14
J: TRBJ1-1
V: TRBV6-6
D: TRBD1
size: many
DNA: TGTGCCAGCAGTAGGGGACAGGGGATGACTGAAGCTTTCTTT
CDR3: CASSRGQGMTEAFF

length: 16
J: TRBJ1-2
V: TRBV12-5
D: TRBD1
size: .
DNA: TGTGCTAGTGGTTTGTTCAACAGGGGAAGGTCGGAGGGCTACACCTTC
CDR3: CASGLFNRGRSEGYTF

length: 15
J: TRBJ2-7
V: TRBV5-1
D: .
size: .
DNA: TGCGCCAGCAGCTTGGGAGGACAGACCTACTACGAGCAGTACTTC
CDR3: CASSLGGQTYYEQYF

length: 12
J: TRBJ2-1
V: TRBV28
D: .
size: .
DNA: TGTGCCAGCAGGTTTGGGGCCAATGAGCAGTTCTTC
CDR3: CASRFGANEQFF

length: 14
J: TRBJ2-1
V: TRBV2
D: .
size: .
DNA: TGTGCCAGCAGTGTGTTGAATCCGGGGAATGAGCAGTTCTTC
CDR3: CASSVLNPGNEQFF

length: 13
J: TRBJ1-5
V: TRBV12-3/TRBV12-4
D: .
size: .
DNA: TGTGCCAGCAGTCCTGACAAGAATCAGCCCCAGCATTTT
CDR3: CASSPDKNQPQHF

length: 15
J: TRBJ1-5
V: TRBV5-1
D: TRBD1
size: .
DNA: TGCGCCAGCAGCTTGGGGGACAGGGTGGGTCAGCCCCAGCATTTT
CDR3: CASSLGDRVGQPQHF

length: 15
J: TRBJ2-7
V: TRBV20-1
D: .
size: .
DNA: TGCAGTGCTAGCCCCCTACGAGGAGAAACCTACGAGCAGTACTTC
CDR3: CSASPLRGETYEQYF

length: 13
J: TRBJ2-1
V: TRBV10-1
D: .
size: many
DNA: TGCGCCAGCAGTTTCCAGGGAGTGAATGAGCAGTTCTTC
CDR3: CASSFQGVNEQFF

length: 16
J: TRBJ1-2
V: TRBV9
D: TRBD1
size: few
DNA: TGTGCCAGCAGCCGGTCGACAGGGCTTAGAAACTATGGCTACACCTTC
CDR3: CASSRSTGLRNYGYTF

length: 12
J: TRBJ1-1
V: TRBV20-1
D: .
size: .
DNA: TGCAGTGCTAGTAAACAGAACACTGAAGCTTTCTTT
CDR3: CSASKQNTEAFF

length: 13
J: TRBJ2-3
V: TRBV7-2
D: .
size: once
DNA: TGTGCCAGCAGCGGGAGGACAGTAGATACGCAGTATTTT
CDR3: CASSGRTVDTQYF

length: 15
J: TRBJ1-1
V: TRBV11-2
D: .
size: .
DNA: TGTGCCAGCAGCCACTCTAGGACAGTGAGCACTGAAGCTTTCTTT
CDR3: CASSHSRTVSTEAFF

length: 16
J: TRBJ1-5
V: TRBV14
D: .
size: .
DNA: TGTGCCAGCAGCCAAGAGCTCAGGGAAGGCAATCAGCCCCAGCATTTT
CDR3: CASSQELREGNQPQHF

length: 13
J: TRBJ1-2
V: TRBV6-5
D: TRBD1
size: .
DNA: TGTGCCAGCAAAGGACAGGCAAACTATGGCTACACCTTC
CDR3: CASKGQANYGYTF

length: 14
J: TRBJ2-7
V: TRBV6-9
D: TRBD1
size: few
DNA: TGTGCCAGCAGCTGCCGACAGGGGACGTACGAGCAGTACTTC
CDR3: CASSCRQGTYEQYF

length: 15
J: TRBJ2-5
V: TRBV28
D: TRBD1
size: few
DNA: TGTGCCAGCAGTGCCGACAGGGGGCTGGGAGAGACCCAGTACTTC
CDR3: CASSADRGLGETQYF

length: 12
J: TRBJ1-1
V: TRBV12-3/TRBV12-4
D: .
size: few
DNA: TGTGCCAGCAGTCGGACTGCGGCAGGGGCTTTCTTT
CDR3: CASSRTAAGAFF